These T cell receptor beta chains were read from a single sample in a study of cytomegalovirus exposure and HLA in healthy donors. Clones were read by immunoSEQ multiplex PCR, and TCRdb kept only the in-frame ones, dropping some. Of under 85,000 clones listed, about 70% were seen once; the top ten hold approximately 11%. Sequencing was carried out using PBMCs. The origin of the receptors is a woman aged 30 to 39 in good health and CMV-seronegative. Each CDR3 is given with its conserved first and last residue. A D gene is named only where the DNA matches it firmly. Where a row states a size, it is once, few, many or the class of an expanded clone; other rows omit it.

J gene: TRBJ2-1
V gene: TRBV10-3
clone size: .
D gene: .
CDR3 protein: CAIRFEAGNEQFF
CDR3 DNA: TGTGCCATCAGATTCGAGGCGGGGAATGAGCAGTTCTTC

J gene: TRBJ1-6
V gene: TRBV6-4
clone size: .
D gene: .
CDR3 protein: CASSVSIGSPLHF
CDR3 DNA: TGTGCCAGCAGTGTTTCTATTGGTTCACCCCTCCACTTT

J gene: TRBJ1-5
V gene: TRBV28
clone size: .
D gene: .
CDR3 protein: CATNTGGLGSQPQHF
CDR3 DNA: TGTGCCACCAATACCGGGGGTCTCGGTAGTCAGCCCCAGCATTTT

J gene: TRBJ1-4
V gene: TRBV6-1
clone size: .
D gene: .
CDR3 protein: CASSELAGREKLFF
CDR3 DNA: TGTGCCAGCAGTGAATTGGCAGGGCGGGAAAAACTGTTTTTT

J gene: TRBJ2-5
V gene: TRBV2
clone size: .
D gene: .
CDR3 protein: CASGAGLTQYF
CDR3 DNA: TGTGCCAGCGGGGCGGGGCTCACCCAGTACTTC

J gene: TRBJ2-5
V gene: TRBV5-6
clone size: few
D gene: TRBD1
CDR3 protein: CASSSYRDRGLMETQYF
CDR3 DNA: TGTGCCAGCAGCTCATACCGGGACAGGGGGCTCATGGAGACCCAGTACTTC

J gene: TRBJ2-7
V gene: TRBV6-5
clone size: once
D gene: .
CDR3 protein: CASSYSQGYEQYF
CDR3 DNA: TGTGCCAGCAGTTACTCCCAGGGATACGAGCAGTACTTC

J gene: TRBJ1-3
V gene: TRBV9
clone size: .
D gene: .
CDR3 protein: CASSVGAGAGNTIYF
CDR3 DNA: TGTGCCAGCAGCGTAGGGGCAGGGGCTGGAAACACCATATATTTT

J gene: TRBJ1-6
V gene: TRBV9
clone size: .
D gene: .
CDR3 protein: CASSLGSISSYNSPLHF
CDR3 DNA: TGTGCCAGCAGCCTGGGGAGTATAAGCTCCTATAATTCACCCCTCCACTTT

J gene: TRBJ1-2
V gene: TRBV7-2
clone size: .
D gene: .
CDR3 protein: CASSLDGRGGGGYTF
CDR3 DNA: TGTGCCAGCAGCTTAGATGGGCGGGGAGGTGGGGGCTACACCTTC

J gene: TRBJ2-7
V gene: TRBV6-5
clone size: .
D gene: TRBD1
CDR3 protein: CASRPGTDSSYEQYF
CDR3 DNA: TGTGCCAGCAGGCCAGGGACAGACAGCTCCTACGAGCAGTACTTC